These 7 T cell receptor beta chains were all obtained from the same sample, sequenced in a study of beta chain features in type 1 diabetes. Expressed TCRB transcripts got sequenced, as all isolated RNA was reverse transcribed. The data were produced by immunoSEQ multiplex PCR, yet TCRdb's version contains in-frame clones alone and is incomplete. The sample lists 970,000 or so clones, 17% occurring once. Sequencing used naive CD4+ T cells from blood. The source of these receptors is a young woman in good health.

This clone has more than one count but fewer than ten. Other DNA sequences in the sample encode the same CDR3. The J gene is TRBJ2-3, the V gene TRBV7-2; D gene ambiguous. Germline V gene lookup returns CDR1 SGHTA and CDR2 FQGNSA. The CDR3 consists of 12 residues. V lost 5 bases to trimming and J lost 2 bases, with 5 bases between them. The CDR3 region has the DNA TGTGCCAGCAGCAGGTACACAGATACGCAGTATTTT. Protein product: CASSRYTDTQYF.

This chain connects TRBV10-3 to TRBJ2-3; a weak D match, TRBD1 (5 bases). The V and J ends lost 8 bases and 10 bases respectively, with 19 bases between them. CDR3 size: 13 residues. The germline V gene has CDR1 ENHRY and CDR2 SYGVKD. The CDR3 is CAIVDAPEGAQYF. CDR3 nucleotides: TGTGCCATCGTGGATGCTCCCGAAGGGGCGCAGTATTTT.

The chain uses TRBV28 and TRBJ2-3, with 10 bases identical to TRBD1. CDR1 and CDR2 from the germline V gene are MDHEN and SYDVKM. The V segment lost 6 bases and the J segment 8 bases; nucleotides outside the gene matches: 11. The CDR3 has 15 amino acids. In DNA, the CDR3 is TGTGCCAGCAGAAACGACAGGGGGCTTACCCTTACGCAGTATTTT. Translated: CASRNDRGLTLTQYF.

This clone has more than one count but fewer than ten. The V and J genes are TRBV23-1 and TRBJ2-7; D is possibly TRBD1 (6 bases). TRBV23-1 is an ORF, with its function uncertain. The V gene lost 2 bases and the J gene lost 3 bases, with 29 bases spanning the gap. The length of the CDR3 is 20 residues. The DNA for the CDR3 is TGCGCCAGCAGTCAAATGAAATACAGGGAAATCGTCCACTACTACTACGAGCAGTACTTC. Translation: CASSQMKYREIVHYYYEQYF.

Comment on this clone: The same CDR3 can be traced to other DNA sequences in this sample. V and J are TRBV6-5 and TRBJ2-7; unclear D gene. In germline, CDR1 is MNHEY, CDR2 SVGAGI. Trimming stripped 0 bases from V and 0 bases from J, with 9 bases between. The CDR3 is made up of 15 amino acids. DNA of the CDR3: TGTGCCAGCAGTTACTCTGGCGGCAGCTCCTACGAGCAGTACTTC. It translates to CASSYSGGSSYEQYF.

This clone has a handful of counts. The CDR3 is CASSIRQKNIQYF. The CDR3 DNA reads as TGTGCCAGCAGTATTAGGCAAAAAAACATTCAGTACTTC. This chain connects TRBV2 to TRBJ2-4; no firm D call. CDR1 SNHLY and CDR2 FYNNEI come from the germline V gene. Trimming stripped 5 bases from V and 4 bases from J, with 9 bases between. The CDR3 extends over 13 amino acids.

The chain couples TRBV9 to TRBJ2-2; D remains ambiguous. Germline CDR1 and CDR2: SGDLS and YYNGEE. The CDR3 loop spans 15 amino acids. Trimming cost V 0 bases and J 6 bases, with 12 bases left between them. CDR3 region: CASSVESRAAGELFF. The CDR3 DNA reads TGTGCCAGCAGCGTAGAGTCACGGGCCGCCGGGGAGCTGTTTTTT.